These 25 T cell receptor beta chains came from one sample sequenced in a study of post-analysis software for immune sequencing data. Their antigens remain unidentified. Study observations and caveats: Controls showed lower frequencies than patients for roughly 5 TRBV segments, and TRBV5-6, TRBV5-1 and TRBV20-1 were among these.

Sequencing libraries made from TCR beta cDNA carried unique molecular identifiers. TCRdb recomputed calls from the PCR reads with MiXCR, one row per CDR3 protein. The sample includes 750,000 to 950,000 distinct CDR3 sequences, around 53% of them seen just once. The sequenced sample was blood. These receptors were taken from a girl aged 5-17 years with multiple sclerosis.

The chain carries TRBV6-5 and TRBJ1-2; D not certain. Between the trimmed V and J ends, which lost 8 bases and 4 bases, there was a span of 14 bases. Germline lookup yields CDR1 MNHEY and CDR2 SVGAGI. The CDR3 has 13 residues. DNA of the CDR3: TGTGCCAGCGGTGAAGACCGCGCCTATGGCTACACCTTC. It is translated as CASGEDRAYGYTF.

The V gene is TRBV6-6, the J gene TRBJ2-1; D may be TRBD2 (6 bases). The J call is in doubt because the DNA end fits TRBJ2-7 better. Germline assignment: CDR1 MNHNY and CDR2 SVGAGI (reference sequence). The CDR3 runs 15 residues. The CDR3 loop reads CASTRPRTNYNEQYF. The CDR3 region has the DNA TGTGCCAGCACCCGCCCGAGGACTAACTACAATGAGCAGTACTTC.

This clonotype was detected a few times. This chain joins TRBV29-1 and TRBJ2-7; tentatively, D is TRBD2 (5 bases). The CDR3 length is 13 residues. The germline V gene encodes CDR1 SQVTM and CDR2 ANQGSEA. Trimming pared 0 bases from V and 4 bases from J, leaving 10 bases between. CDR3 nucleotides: TGCAGCGTTGAAGACGGGGTCCGGTACGAGCAGTACTTC. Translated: CSVEDGVRYEQYF.

The CDR3 DNA reads TGTGCCACCAGCAGACGGGACAGCGACTATGGCTACACCTTC. Translation: CATSRRDSDYGYTF. V gene TRBV15 combines with J gene TRBJ1-2; 7 nucleotides align to TRBD1. Germline lookup yields CDR1 LNHNV and CDR2 YYDKDF (reference sequence). J was trimmed by 3 bases and V by 2 bases; bases with no gene match: 3. This CDR3 comprises 14 residues.

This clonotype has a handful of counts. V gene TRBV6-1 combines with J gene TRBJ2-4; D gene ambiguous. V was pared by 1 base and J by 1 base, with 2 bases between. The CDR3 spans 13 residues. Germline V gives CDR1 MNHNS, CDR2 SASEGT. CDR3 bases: TGTGCCAGCAGTGAAGTTGCCAAAAACATTCAGTACTTC. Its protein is CASSEVAKNIQYF.

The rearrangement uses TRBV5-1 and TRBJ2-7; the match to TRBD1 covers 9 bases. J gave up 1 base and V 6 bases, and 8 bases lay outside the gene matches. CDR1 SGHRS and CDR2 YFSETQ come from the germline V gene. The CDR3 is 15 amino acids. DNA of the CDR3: TGCGCCAGCACCAATAAGACAGGGGGGTCCTACGAGCAGTACTTC. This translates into CASTNKTGGSYEQYF. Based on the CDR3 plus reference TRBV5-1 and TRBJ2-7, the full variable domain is KAGVTQTPRYLIKTRGQQVTLSCSPISGHRSVSWYQQTPGQGLQFLFEYFSETQRNKGNFPGRFSGRQFSNSRSEMNVSTLELGDSALYLCASTNKTGGSYEQYFGPGTRLTVT.

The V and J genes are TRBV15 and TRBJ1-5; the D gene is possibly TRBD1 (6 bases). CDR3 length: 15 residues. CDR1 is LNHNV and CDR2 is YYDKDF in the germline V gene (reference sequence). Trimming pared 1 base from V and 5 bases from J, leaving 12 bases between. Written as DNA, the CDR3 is TGTGCCACCAGCAGAGTGAACAGGGCCTATCAGCCCCAGCATTTT. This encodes CATSRVNRAYQPQHF.

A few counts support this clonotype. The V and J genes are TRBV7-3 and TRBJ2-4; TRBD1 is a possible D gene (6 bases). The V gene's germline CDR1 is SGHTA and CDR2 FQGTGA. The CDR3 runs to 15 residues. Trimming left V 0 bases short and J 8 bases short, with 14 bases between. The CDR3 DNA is TGTGCCAGCAGCTTAACGCAGGGGAATTTGGACATTCAGTACTTC. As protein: CASSLTQGNLDIQYF.

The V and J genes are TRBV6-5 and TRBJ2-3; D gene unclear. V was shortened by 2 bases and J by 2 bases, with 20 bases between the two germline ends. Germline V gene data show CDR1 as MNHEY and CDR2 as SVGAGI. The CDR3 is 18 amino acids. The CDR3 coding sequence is TGTGCCAGCAGTTACGGAAGGGCCCGACCCACCCTCACAGATACGCAGTATTTT. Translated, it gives CASSYGRARPTLTDTQYF.

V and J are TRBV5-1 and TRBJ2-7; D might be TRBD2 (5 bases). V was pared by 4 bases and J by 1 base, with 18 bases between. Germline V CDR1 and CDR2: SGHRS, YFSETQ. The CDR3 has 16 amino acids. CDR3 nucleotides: TGCGCCAGCAGCCCCCCCGAGGGCGCGGTGTCCTACGAGCAGTACTTC. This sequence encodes CASSPPEGAVSYEQYF. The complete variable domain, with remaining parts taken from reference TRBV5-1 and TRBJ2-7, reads KAGVTQTPRYLIKTRGQQVTLSCSPISGHRSVSWYQQTPGQGLQFLFEYFSETQRNKGNFPGRFSGRQFSNSRSEMNVSTLELGDSALYLCASSPPEGAVSYEQYFGPGTRLTVT.

CDR3 amino acids: CAISGARRNEQYF. Here the CDR3 DNA reads TGTGCCATCAGTGGGGCTCGACGCAACGAGCAGTACTTC. The chain recombines TRBV10-3 with TRBJ2-7; D remains ambiguous. This CDR3 has 13 amino acids. The V end lost 4 bases, the J end lost 5 bases, and 12 bases lay between the germline ends. The germline CDR1 and CDR2 sequences are ENHRY and SYGVKD.

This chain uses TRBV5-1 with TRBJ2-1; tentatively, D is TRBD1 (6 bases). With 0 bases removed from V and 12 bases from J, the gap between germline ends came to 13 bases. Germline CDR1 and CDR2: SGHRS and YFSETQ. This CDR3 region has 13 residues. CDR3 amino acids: CASSLGWTAGQFF. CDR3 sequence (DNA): TGCGCCAGCAGCTTGGGGTGGACAGCCGGGCAGTTCTTC.

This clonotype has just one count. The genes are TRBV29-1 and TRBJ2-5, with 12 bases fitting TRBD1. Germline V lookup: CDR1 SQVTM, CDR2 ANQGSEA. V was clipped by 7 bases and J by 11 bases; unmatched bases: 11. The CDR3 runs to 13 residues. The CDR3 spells CSARDRGRGEQYF. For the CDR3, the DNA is TGCAGCGCGCGGGACAGGGGGCGAGGGGAGCAGTACTTC.

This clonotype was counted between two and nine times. The CDR3 sequence is CATSSEKKNYGYTF. DNA of the CDR3: TGTGCCACCAGCAGTGAAAAGAAGAACTATGGCTACACCTTC. This rearrangement joins TRBV15 to TRBJ1-2; unclear D gene. Germline lookup yields CDR1 LNHNV and CDR2 YYDKDF (reference sequence). This CDR3 has 14 amino acids. Trimming cost V 3 bases and J 2 bases, with 10 bases left between them.

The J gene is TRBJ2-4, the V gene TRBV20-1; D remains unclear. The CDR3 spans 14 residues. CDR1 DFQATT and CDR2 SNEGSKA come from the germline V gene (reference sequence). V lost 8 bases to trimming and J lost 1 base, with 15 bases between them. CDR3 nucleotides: TGCAGTTTCTTTCCGGTGGGGGCCAAAAACATTCAGTACTTC. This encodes CSFFPVGAKNIQYF.

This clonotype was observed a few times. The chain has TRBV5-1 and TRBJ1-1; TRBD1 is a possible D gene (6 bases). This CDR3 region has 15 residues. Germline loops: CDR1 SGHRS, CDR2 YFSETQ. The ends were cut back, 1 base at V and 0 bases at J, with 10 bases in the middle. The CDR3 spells CASSLKGGMNTEAFF. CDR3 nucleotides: TGCGCCAGCAGCTTGAAGGGGGGGATGAACACTGAAGCTTTCTTT.

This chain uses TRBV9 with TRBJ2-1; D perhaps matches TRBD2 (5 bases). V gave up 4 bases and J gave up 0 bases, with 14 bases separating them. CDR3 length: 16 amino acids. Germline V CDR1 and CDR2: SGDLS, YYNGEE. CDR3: CASSKLARGSYNEQFF. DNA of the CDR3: TGTGCCAGCAGCAAATTAGCCCGGGGCTCCTACAATGAGCAGTTCTTC.

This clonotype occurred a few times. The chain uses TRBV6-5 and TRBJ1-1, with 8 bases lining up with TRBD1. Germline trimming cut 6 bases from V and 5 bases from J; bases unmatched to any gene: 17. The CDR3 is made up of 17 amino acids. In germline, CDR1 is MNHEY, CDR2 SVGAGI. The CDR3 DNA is TGTGCCAGCAGCTATAGGGGCCCCCAGGGGGCGCGAACTGAAGCTTTCTTT. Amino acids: CASSYRGPQGARTEAFF.

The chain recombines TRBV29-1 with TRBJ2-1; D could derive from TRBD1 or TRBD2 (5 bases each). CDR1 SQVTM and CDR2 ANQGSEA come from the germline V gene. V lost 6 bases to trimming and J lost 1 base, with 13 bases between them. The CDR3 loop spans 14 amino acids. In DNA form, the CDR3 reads TGCAGCGTCAGGGAGCTGAGGTCCTACAATGAGCAGTTCTTC. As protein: CSVRELRSYNEQFF.

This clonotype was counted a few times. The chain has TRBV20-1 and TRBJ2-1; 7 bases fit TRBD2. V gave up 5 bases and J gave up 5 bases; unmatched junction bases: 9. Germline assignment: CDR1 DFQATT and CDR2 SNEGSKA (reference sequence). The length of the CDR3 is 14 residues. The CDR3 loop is CSAASAGADNEQFF. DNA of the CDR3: TGCAGTGCTGCCTCTGCGGGAGCGGACAATGAGCAGTTCTTC.

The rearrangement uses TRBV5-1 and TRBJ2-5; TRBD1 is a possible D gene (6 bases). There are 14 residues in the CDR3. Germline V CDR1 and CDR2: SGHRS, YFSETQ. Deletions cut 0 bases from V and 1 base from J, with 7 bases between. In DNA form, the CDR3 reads TGCGCCAGCAGCTTGGTGGGGGCCCAAGAGACCCAGTACTTC. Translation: CASSLVGAQETQYF. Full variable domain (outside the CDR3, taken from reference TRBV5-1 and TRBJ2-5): KAGVTQTPRYLIKTRGQQVTLSCSPISGHRSVSWYQQTPGQGLQFLFEYFSETQRNKGNFPGRFSGRQFSNSRSEMNVSTLELGDSALYLCASSLVGAQETQYFGPGTRLLVL.

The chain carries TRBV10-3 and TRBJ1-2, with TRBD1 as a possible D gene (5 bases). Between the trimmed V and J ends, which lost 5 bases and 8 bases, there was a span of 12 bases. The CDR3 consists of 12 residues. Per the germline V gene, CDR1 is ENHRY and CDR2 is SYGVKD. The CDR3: CAISTGAKGYTF. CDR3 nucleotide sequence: TGTGCCATCAGTACAGGTGCAAAGGGCTACACCTTC.

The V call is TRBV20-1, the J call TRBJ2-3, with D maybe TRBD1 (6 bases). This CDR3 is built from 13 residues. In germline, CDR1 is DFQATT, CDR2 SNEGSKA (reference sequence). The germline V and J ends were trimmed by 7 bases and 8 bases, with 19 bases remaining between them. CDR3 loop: CSESKGVGGTQYF. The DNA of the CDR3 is TGCAGTGAATCCAAGGGGGTTGGGGGTACGCAGTATTTT.

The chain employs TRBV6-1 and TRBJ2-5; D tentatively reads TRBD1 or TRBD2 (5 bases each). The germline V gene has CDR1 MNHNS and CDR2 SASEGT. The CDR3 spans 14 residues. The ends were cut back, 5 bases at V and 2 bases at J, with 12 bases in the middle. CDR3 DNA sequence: TGTGCCAGCAGTACCGGGACGCAGCAAGAGACCCAGTACTTC. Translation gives CASSTGTQQETQYF.

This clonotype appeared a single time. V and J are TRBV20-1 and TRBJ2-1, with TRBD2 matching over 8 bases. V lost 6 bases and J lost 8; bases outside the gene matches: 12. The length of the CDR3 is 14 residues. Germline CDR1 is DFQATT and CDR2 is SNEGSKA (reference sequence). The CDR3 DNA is TGCAGTGCCCCGCCTCCGGGGGGGCGGGATGAGCAGTTCTTC. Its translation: CSAPPPGGRDEQFF.